A selection of T cell receptor beta chains follows, all from one sample in a study of metastatic and nonmetastatic thyroid tumors. TCRdb reprocessed the PCR reads via MiXCR. The data hold under 35,000 clones, with over 15% observed a single time. The sequenced sample was blood. The receptors shown here come from a female donor with papillary thyroid cancer or a benign thyroid nodule (not recorded which). Some clones in this sample may be carry-over from other donors' samples. CDR3s include the opening cysteine and the closing phenylalanine or tryptophan. D genes are given only for firm matches. Not all rows give a size; the values are once, few, many and, for expanded clones, a class.

clone_size: many; d_call: TRBD2; v_call: TRBV4-1; cdr3_length: 17; j_call: TRBJ2-7; cdr3_nt: TGCGCCAGCAGCCATAAGAGGCCTAGCGGGAGGCAGTACGAGCAGTACTTC; cdr3_aa: CASSHKRPSGRQYEQYF
clone_size: many; d_call: TRBD2; v_call: TRBV5-1; cdr3_length: 13; j_call: TRBJ2-1; cdr3_nt: TGCGCCAGCAGCTTGCAAGCGGGAGCCCCACAGTTCTTC; cdr3_aa: CASSLQAGAPQFF
clone_size: many; d_call: NA; v_call: TRBV3-1; cdr3_length: 19; j_call: TRBJ2-3; cdr3_nt: TGTGCCAGCAGCCAAGGAGGTCGCGGTGCGGCACGCAACACAGATACGCAGTATTTT; cdr3_aa: CASSQGGRGAARNTDTQYF
clone_size: many; d_call: TRBD2; v_call: TRBV7-7; cdr3_length: 15; j_call: TRBJ2-6; cdr3_nt: TGTGCTAGCAGCTCCGGGAGGTCTGGGGCCAACGTCCTGACTTTC; cdr3_aa: CASSSGRSGANVLTF
clone_size: many; d_call: NA; v_call: TRBV20-1; cdr3_length: 13; j_call: TRBJ1-2; cdr3_nt: TGCAGTGCTAGGGGCCAGATTTACCATGGCTACACCTTC; cdr3_aa: CSARGQIYHGYTF
clone_size: NA; d_call: TRBD2; v_call: TRBV6-1; cdr3_length: 15; j_call: TRBJ2-7; cdr3_nt: TGTGCCAGCAGTGTGGGGACTAGCGCCTCCTACGAGCAGTACTTC; cdr3_aa: CASSVGTSASYEQYF
clone_size: many; d_call: NA; v_call: TRBV6-1; cdr3_length: 16; j_call: TRBJ1-4; cdr3_nt: TGTGCCAGCAGTGAATATTCCGGCGGGACCTATGAAAAACTGTTTTTT; cdr3_aa: CASSEYSGGTYEKLFF
clone_size: many; d_call: NA; v_call: TRBV28; cdr3_length: 13; j_call: TRBJ1-1; cdr3_nt: TGTGCCAGCATTTATACCGGGAACACTGAAGCTTTCTTT; cdr3_aa: CASIYTGNTEAFF
clone_size: few; d_call: NA; v_call: TRBV6-1; cdr3_length: 16; j_call: TRBJ1-1; cdr3_nt: TGTGCCAGCAGAGGCAGCTACCCCCAGGGGAACACTGAAGCTTTCTTT; cdr3_aa: CASRGSYPQGNTEAFF
clone_size: NA; d_call: NA; v_call: TRBV11-1; cdr3_length: 16; j_call: TRBJ2-1; cdr3_nt: TGTGCCAGCAGAGCAGTTCTAGCAACCCGAGGGAATGAGCAGTTCTTC; cdr3_aa: CASRAVLATRGNEQFF
clone_size: NA; d_call: NA; v_call: TRBV5-4; cdr3_length: 14; j_call: TRBJ2-5; cdr3_nt: TGTGCCAGCAGCTTGAGTCAGGGTATAGAGACCCAGTACTTC; cdr3_aa: CASSLSQGIETQYF
clone_size: many; d_call: NA; v_call: TRBV20-1; cdr3_length: 15; j_call: TRBJ2-7; cdr3_nt: TGCAGTGCTAAAGATCCGGGGCCCTCAGGTCCGTCGCAGTACTTC; cdr3_aa: CSAKDPGPSGPSQYF
clone_size: NA; d_call: NA; v_call: TRBV12-3/TRBV12-4; cdr3_length: 14; j_call: TRBJ1-3; cdr3_nt: TGTGCCAGCAGGAGTGCAGGGGCTGGAAACACCATATATTTT; cdr3_aa: CASRSAGAGNTIYF
clone_size: NA; d_call: NA; v_call: TRBV24-1; cdr3_length: 16; j_call: TRBJ1-5; cdr3_nt: TGTGCCACCAGTGACGCTGTATGGACGAAGGGTCAGCCCCAGCATTTT; cdr3_aa: CATSDAVWTKGQPQHF
clone_size: NA; d_call: NA; v_call: TRBV12-3/TRBV12-4; cdr3_length: 14; j_call: TRBJ2-7; cdr3_nt: TGTGCCAGCAGTTTGACAGGTATCGGCTACGAGCATTACTTC; cdr3_aa: CASSLTGIGYEHYF
clone_size: many; d_call: TRBD2; v_call: TRBV3-1; cdr3_length: 16; j_call: TRBJ2-5; cdr3_nt: TGTGCCAGCAGCCATAGAGTAGCGGGGGGGCCCGGGACCCAGTACTTC; cdr3_aa: CASSHRVAGGPGTQYF